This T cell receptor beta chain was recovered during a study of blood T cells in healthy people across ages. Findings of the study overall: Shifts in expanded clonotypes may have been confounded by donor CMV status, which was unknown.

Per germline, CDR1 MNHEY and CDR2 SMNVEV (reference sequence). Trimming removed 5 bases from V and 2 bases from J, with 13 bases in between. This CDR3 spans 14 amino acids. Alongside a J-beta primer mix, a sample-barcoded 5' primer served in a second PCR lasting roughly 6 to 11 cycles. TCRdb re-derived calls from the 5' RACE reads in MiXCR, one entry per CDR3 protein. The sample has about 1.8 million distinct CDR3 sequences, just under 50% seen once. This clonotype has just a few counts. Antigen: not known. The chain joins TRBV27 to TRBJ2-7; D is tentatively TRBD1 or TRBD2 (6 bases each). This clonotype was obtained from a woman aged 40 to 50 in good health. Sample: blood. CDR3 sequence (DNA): TGTGCCAGCAGTATAGGGGGGCAGGCCTACGAGCAGTACTTC. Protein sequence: CASSIGGQAYEQYF.